Shown below are 31 T cell receptor beta chains from a single sample sequenced in a study of spatial heterogeneity in lung cancer. The study, taken as a whole, reports: The study found that expanded intratumoral alpha and beta TCR counts tracked tumor mutation counts.

These TCRs' antigens remain unknown. Time point in this sample: sample taken at primary tumor resection. TCRdb reprocessed the 5' RACE reads via MiXCR and lists one record per CDR3 protein. The table lists approximately 6,800 distinct CDR3 sequences, roughly an eighth of them singletons, with 8% to 10% in the top ten. Material: lung tumor tissue, obtained at surgery. These receptor sequences come from a male donor with early-stage non-small cell lung cancer.

This clonotype is labeled as medium-sized. The chain carries TRBV12-3 or TRBV12-4 and TRBJ1-5; D is unclear. The V end lost 1 base, the J end lost 5 bases, and 9 bases lay between the germline ends. The CDR3 runs 14 residues. The CDR3 sequence is CASSLGSGDQPQHF. CDR3 DNA sequence: TGTGCCAGCAGTTTAGGGTCTGGGGATCAGCCCCAGCATTTT.

This clonotype was counted between two and nine times. The chain uses TRBV6-5 and TRBJ2-7, with 8 bases lining up with TRBD1. Germline-derived CDR1 and CDR2 are MNHEY and SVGAGI. The CDR3 runs to 13 residues. Trimming removed 3 bases from V and 6 bases from J; junction bases left unmatched: 4. Here the CDR3 reads CASSYTGGGEQYF. CDR3 bases: TGTGCCAGCAGTTATACAGGGGGTGGCGAGCAGTACTTC.

This clonotype was seen many times. Sequence at one end of the junction differs from germline and may be a read error. The chain couples TRBV7-9 to TRBJ2-5; D unresolved. The CDR3 is made up of 13 amino acids. Germline CDR1 reads SEHNR; CDR2 reads FQNEAQ (reference sequence). The CDR3: CASTLPVGETQYF. In DNA form, the CDR3 reads TGTGCCAGCACCTTACCAGTTGGAGAGACCCAGTACTTC.

This clonotype qualifies as large. The V gene is TRBV20-1, the J gene TRBJ1-6; D not certain. Trimming left V 3 bases short and J 3 bases short, with 6 bases between. Germline CDR1 is DFQATT and CDR2 is SNEGSKA (reference sequence). The CDR3 is 13 residues long. CDR3 sequence reads: CSARPDYNSPLHF. As DNA, the CDR3 is TGCAGTGCTAGGCCTGACTATAATTCACCCCTCCACTTT.

The gene calls are TRBV3-1 and TRBJ2-7, with 7 nucleotides matching TRBD1. Trimming cost V 7 bases and J 1 base; bases outside gene matches: 7. The CDR3 runs 14 residues. Germline V gives CDR1 LGHDT, CDR2 YNNKEL (reference sequence). The CDR3 DNA follows: TGTGCCAGCACCGCTAGGGACAGATCCTACGAGCAGTACTTC. This codes for CASTARDRSYEQYF.

Note on this clonotype: Its ends do not fully match the called genes, so a read error is possible. The chain joins TRBV6-5 to TRBJ1-5; D is perhaps TRBD1 (5 bases). The CDR3 has 15 amino acids. The germline gives CDR1 MNHEY, CDR2 SVGAGI. CDR3 nucleotide sequence: TGTGCCCGCAGACCGGGACTCCTGAGCAATCAGCCCCAGCATTTT. Protein sequence: CARRPGLLSNQPQHF.

This clonotype occurred many times. The genes are TRBV7-9 and TRBJ2-2, with D possibly TRBD1 on 5 matching bases. The V end lost 3 bases, the J end lost 0 bases, and 14 bases lay between the germline ends. Germline CDR1 and CDR2: SEHNR and FQNEAQ (reference sequence). The CDR3 runs 17 residues. The CDR3 nucleotides read TGTGCCAGCAGCTTGGGTAGGGGCGATACGAACACCGGGGAGCTGTTTTTT. Translating it yields CASSLGRGDTNTGELFF.

This rearrangement joins TRBV4-1 to TRBJ2-1; D is perhaps TRBD2 (6 bases). The CDR3 consists of 13 residues. Per the germline V gene, CDR1 is MGHRA and CDR2 is YSYEKL. V lost 4 bases and J 8 bases, leaving 12 bases between the germline ends. CDR3 region: CASSPPGLDEQFF. CDR3 DNA: TGCGCCAGCAGCCCTCCGGGACTTGATGAGCAGTTCTTC.

The J gene is TRBJ1-5, the V gene TRBV27; 8 bases are shared with TRBD1. Trimming took 5 bases from V and 7 from J; bases not matched to a gene: 13. This CDR3 spans 16 amino acids. Germline V CDR1 and CDR2: MNHEY, SMNVEV (reference sequence). The CDR3 region is CASSPRQGLVEQPQHF. CDR3 in DNA: TGTGCCAGCAGTCCCAGACAGGGGCTAGTTGAGCAGCCCCAGCATTTT.

This clonotype was seen at least ten times. The J gene is TRBJ2-7, the V gene TRBV6-2 or TRBV6-3; maybe TRBD2 (6 bases). The V and J ends lost 5 bases and 0 bases respectively, with 8 bases between them. The germline V gene encodes CDR1 MNHEY and CDR2 SVGEGT. The CDR3 loop spans 13 amino acids. The CDR3 here is CASSRRASYEQYF. The CDR3 bases are TGTGCCAGCAGTAGGAGGGCCTCCTACGAGCAGTACTTC.

The chain uses TRBV18 and TRBJ1-5, with D possibly being TRBD1 (6 bases). V lost 4 bases to trimming and J lost 0 bases, with 16 bases between them. The germline V gene encodes CDR1 KGHSH and CDR2 LQKENI. CDR3 length: 17 residues. The DNA for the CDR3 is TGTGCCAGCTCACAAAACCGGGCACAGGGTAGCAATCAGCCCCAGCATTTT. Encoded protein: CASSQNRAQGSNQPQHF.

Comments on this clonotype: The junction does not match germline at one end; this may be a read error. V and J are TRBV7-7 and TRBJ2-1; D not certain. Germline CDR1 SSHAT, CDR2 FNYEAQ (reference sequence). This CDR3 spans 14 amino acids. CDR3 sequence reads: CASSLRGVSNEQFF. CDR3 sequence (DNA): TGTGCTAGCAGCTTGCGAGGAGTTAGCAATGAGCAGTTCTTC.

The chain joins TRBV30 to TRBJ2-3, with 10 nucleotides matching TRBD2. The CDR3 sequence is 15 residues long. Germline CDR1 reads GTSNPN; CDR2 reads SVGIG (reference sequence). V trimming: 2 bases; J trimming: 4 bases; junction bases outside the gene matches: 6. Written as DNA, the CDR3 is TGTGCCTGGAGTCCCGGGACTAGCGCGGCAGATACGCAGTATTTT. This translates into CAWSPGTSAADTQYF.

Relative to its sample, this clonotype is medium-sized. The chain has TRBV6-6 and TRBJ1-2; D call uncertain. The CDR3 has 13 amino acids. Between the trimmed V and J ends, which lost 5 bases and 0 bases, there was a span of 7 bases. Germline lookup yields CDR1 MNHNY and CDR2 SVGAGI (reference sequence). The CDR3 here is CASSPQANYGYTF. The CDR3 nucleotides are TGTGCCAGCAGTCCGCAGGCTAACTATGGCTACACCTTC.

The V call is TRBV5-4, the J call TRBJ2-2, with 8 bases fitting TRBD2. Trimming cost V 2 bases and J 3 bases; bases outside gene matches: 3. CDR3 length: 15 amino acids. In germline, CDR1 is SGHNT, CDR2 YYREEE (reference sequence). The DNA of the CDR3 is TGTGCCAGCAGCTTTAGCGGGACCCACACCGGGGAGCTGTTTTTT. Protein: CASSFSGTHTGELFF. Together with reference TRBV5-4 and TRBJ2-2, the CDR3 gives the full variable domain: ETGVTQSPTHLIKTRGQQVTLRCSSQSGHNTVSWYQQALGQGPQFIFQYYREEENGRGNFPPRFSGLQFPNYSSELNVNALELDDSALYLCASSFSGTHTGELFFGEGSRLTVL.

The chain recombines TRBV12-3 or TRBV12-4 with TRBJ2-2; TRBD1 is a possible D gene (5 bases). There are 15 residues in the CDR3. V shed 5 bases and J shed 0 bases, with 10 bases lying between them. The CDR3 protein is CASSRQNANTGELFF. CDR3 DNA: TGTGCCAGCAGTCGACAGAACGCGAACACCGGGGAGCTGTTTTTT.

This clonotype is labeled as medium-sized. The chain links TRBV12-3 or TRBV12-4 to TRBJ1-3, with 7 bases matching TRBD1. J lost 0 bases, V lost 9 bases, and 8 bases had no gene match. The length of the CDR3 is 15 residues. CDR3 in amino acids: CASRQGLTSGNTIYF. The CDR3 DNA sequence: TGTGCCAGTAGACAGGGCTTAACCTCTGGAAACACCATATATTTT.

This clonotype was seen more than once but under ten times. The rearrangement links TRBV20-1 to TRBJ2-1, with 8 bases that match TRBD1. The CDR3 covers 14 residues. The ends lost 2 bases at V and 6 bases at J; junction bases unmatched: 6. Germline loops: CDR1 DFQATT, CDR2 SNEGSKA (reference sequence). CDR3 DNA: TGCAGTGCTAGAAGGGGACAGGTGGCCAATGAGCAGTTCTTC. Amino acids: CSARRGQVANEQFF.

Within the sample, this clonotype is medium-sized. The V and J genes are TRBV7-9 and TRBJ1-4; D remains unclear. The CDR3 length is 14 residues. V was shortened by 4 bases and J by 8 bases, with 14 bases between the two germline ends. Germline values: CDR1 SEHNR, CDR2 FQNEAQ (reference sequence). The CDR3 sequence is CASSSDRLGEKLFF. In nucleotides, the CDR3 is TGTGCCAGCAGCTCAGACCGCCTGGGGGAAAAACTGTTTTTT.

This clonotype is medium-sized. V and J are TRBV27 and TRBJ2-1, with 9 bases matching TRBD2. This CDR3 comprises 18 residues. Germline CDR1 MNHEY, CDR2 SMNVEV (reference sequence). J was trimmed by 4 bases and V by 1 base; bases with no gene match: 11. CDR3 protein: CASSLFGIAGAYYNEQFF. CDR3 bases: TGTGCCAGCAGTTTATTCGGTATAGCGGGAGCCTATTACAATGAGCAGTTCTTC.

This clonotype came up many times. The V call is TRBV6-1, the J call TRBJ1-2; D gene uncertain. CDR3 length: 15 amino acids. Germline CDR1 and CDR2: MNHNS and SASEGT. V was trimmed by 1 base and J by 0 bases, leaving 9 bases between them. For the CDR3, the DNA is TGTGCCAGCAGTGAAGGAAGTGGAGCTAACTATGGCTACACCTTC. It encodes CASSEGSGANYGYTF.

The chain has TRBV2 and TRBJ2-1, with 10 bases that match TRBD2. The CDR3 extends over 18 amino acids. The germline V gene has CDR1 SNHLY and CDR2 FYNNEI. The V segment lost 6 bases and the J segment 0 bases; nucleotides outside the gene matches: 11. For the CDR3, the DNA is TGTGCCAGCAGCGTTACTAGCGGGGACTTTAGCTCCTACAATGAGCAGTTCTTC. This encodes CASSVTSGDFSSYNEQFF.

A few counts support this clonotype. The V gene is TRBV6-1, the J gene TRBJ1-3, with D possibly being TRBD1 (5 bases). Germline CDR1 is MNHNS and CDR2 is SASEGT. The CDR3 covers 13 residues. Trimming cost V 8 bases and J 4 bases, with 12 bases left between them. The CDR3: CASGGEGGNTIYF. The CDR3 DNA follows: TGTGCCAGCGGGGGTGAGGGAGGAAACACCATATATTTT.

By frequency in the sample, this clonotype is medium-sized. V gene TRBV28 combines with J gene TRBJ1-2; D gene unclear. The germline CDR1 and CDR2 sequences are MDHEN and SYDVKM. The germline V and J ends were trimmed by 8 bases and 4 bases, with 14 bases remaining between them. The CDR3 has 13 residues. CDR3 in DNA: TGTGCCAGCTTCGAGGGAAAGTTCTATGGCTACACCTTC. This sequence encodes CASFEGKFYGYTF.

This clonotype was detected a few times. This chain connects TRBV12-3 or TRBV12-4 to TRBJ2-7; D may be TRBD1 (6 bases). Trimming removed 4 bases at V and 3 bases at J, with 7 bases between. CDR3 length: 12 amino acids. CDR3 sequence reads: CASSYRVYEQYF. The CDR3 nucleotides read TGTGCCAGCAGTTACAGGGTCTACGAGCAGTACTTC.

J is TRBJ2-7 and V is TRBV4-1; TRBD1 matches 9 bases. Germline CDR1 and CDR2: MGHRA and YSYEKL. This CDR3 spans 14 amino acids. Trimming at V came to 5 bases and at J to 1 base, leaving 3 bases not matched to a gene. DNA of the CDR3: TGCGCCAGCAGCTGGACAGGGGATTCCTACGAGCAGTACTTC. It codes for CASSWTGDSYEQYF.

V and J are TRBV7-8 and TRBJ1-5; 7 bases line up with TRBD1. This CDR3 has 13 residues. CDR1 SGHVS and CDR2 FQNEAQ come from the germline V gene. The junction had 1 base not matched to a gene; V was cut back by 6 bases and J by 2 bases. The CDR3 region is CASSTGGNQPQHF. The CDR3 nucleotides read TGTGCCAGCAGTACAGGGGGCAATCAGCCCCAGCATTTT.

This clonotype rates as medium-sized. This chain links TRBV5-5 with TRBJ1-2, with D unresolved. Trimming pared 1 base from V and 5 bases from J, leaving 3 bases between. The CDR3 totals 11 residues. CDR1 and CDR2 (germline): SGHKS, YYEKEE (reference sequence). The CDR3 region is CASSLWYGYTF. In DNA, the CDR3 is TGTGCCAGCAGCTTGTGGTATGGCTACACCTTC. The whole variable domain, remainder taken from reference TRBV5-5 and TRBJ1-2, is DAGVTQSPTHLIKTRGQQVTLRCSPISGHKSVSWYQQVLGQGPQFIFQYYEKEERGRGNFPDRFSARQFPNYSSELNVNALLLGDSALYLCASSLWYGYTFGSGTRLTVV.

Comments on this clonotype: Compared with germline, one end of the junction differs, possibly owing to a read error. The DNA for the CDR3 is TGTGCCAGCATCCCCAGGTACAATAAGCAGTTCTTC. Residues: CASIPRYNKQFF. V gene TRBV2 combines with J gene TRBJ2-1; D is undetermined. CDR3 length: 12 residues. Germline V gene data show CDR1 as SNHLY and CDR2 as FYNNEI.

This clonotype came up many times. This chain links TRBV7-9 with TRBJ2-1; TRBD2 agrees at 7 bases. The CDR3 totals 16 residues. V shed 5 bases and J 7 bases; nucleotides not matched to a gene: 14. Germline lookup yields CDR1 SEHNR and CDR2 FQNEAQ (reference sequence). The chain's CDR3 is CASSQLGLTLRNEQFF. CDR3 DNA sequence: TGTGCCAGCAGCCAACTGGGACTAACCCTTCGGAATGAGCAGTTCTTC.

The rearrangement joins TRBV29-1 to TRBJ2-5; 7 bases align to TRBD2. Losses at the gene ends were 4 bases for V and 2 bases for J; bases not matched to a gene: 7. This CDR3 spans 14 amino acids. Germline CDR1 SQVTM, CDR2 ANQGSEA. CDR3 nucleotides: TGCAGCGTTGGGGCCCTGGGGGGGCAAGAGACCCAGTACTTC. Protein sequence: CSVGALGGQETQYF.